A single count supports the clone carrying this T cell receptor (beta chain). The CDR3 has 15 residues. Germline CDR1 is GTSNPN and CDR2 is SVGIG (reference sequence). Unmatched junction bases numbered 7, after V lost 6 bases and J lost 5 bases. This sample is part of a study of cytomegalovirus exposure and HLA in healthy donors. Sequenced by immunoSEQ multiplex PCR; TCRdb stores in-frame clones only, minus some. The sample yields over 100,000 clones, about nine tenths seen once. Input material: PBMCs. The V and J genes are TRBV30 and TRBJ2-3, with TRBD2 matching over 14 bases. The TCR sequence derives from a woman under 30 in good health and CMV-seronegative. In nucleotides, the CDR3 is TGTGCCTGCGGACTAGCGGGGGGAAGGGTAGATACGCAGTATTTT. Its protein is CACGLAGGRVDTQYF.